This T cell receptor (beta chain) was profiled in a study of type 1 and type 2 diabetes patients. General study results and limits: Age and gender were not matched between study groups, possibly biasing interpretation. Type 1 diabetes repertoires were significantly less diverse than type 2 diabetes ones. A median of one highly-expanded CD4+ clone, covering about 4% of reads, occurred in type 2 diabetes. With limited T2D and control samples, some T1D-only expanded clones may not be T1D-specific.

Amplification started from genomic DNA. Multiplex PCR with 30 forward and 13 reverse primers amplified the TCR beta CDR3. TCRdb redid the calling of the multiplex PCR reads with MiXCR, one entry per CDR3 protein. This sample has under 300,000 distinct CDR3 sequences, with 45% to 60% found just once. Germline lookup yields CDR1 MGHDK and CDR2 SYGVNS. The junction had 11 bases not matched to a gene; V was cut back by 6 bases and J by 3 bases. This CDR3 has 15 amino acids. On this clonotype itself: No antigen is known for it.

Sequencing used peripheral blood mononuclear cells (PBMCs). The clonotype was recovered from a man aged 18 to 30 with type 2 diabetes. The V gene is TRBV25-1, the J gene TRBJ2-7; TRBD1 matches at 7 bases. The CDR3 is CASSRGTVGYYEQYF. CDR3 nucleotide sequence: TGTGCCAGCAGCAGGGGGACGGTTGGCTACTACGAGCAGTACTTC.